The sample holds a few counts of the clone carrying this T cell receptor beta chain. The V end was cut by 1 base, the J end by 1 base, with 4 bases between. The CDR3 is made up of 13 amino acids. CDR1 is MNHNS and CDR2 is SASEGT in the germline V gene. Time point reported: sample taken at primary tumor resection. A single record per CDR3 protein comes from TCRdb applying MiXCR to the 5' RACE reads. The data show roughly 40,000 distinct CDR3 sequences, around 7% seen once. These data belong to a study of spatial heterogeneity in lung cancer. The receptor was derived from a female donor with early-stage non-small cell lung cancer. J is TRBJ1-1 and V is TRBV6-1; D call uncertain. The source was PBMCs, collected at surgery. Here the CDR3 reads CASSEDRNTEAFF. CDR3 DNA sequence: TGTGCCAGCAGTGAAGACAGGAACACTGAAGCTTTCTTT.